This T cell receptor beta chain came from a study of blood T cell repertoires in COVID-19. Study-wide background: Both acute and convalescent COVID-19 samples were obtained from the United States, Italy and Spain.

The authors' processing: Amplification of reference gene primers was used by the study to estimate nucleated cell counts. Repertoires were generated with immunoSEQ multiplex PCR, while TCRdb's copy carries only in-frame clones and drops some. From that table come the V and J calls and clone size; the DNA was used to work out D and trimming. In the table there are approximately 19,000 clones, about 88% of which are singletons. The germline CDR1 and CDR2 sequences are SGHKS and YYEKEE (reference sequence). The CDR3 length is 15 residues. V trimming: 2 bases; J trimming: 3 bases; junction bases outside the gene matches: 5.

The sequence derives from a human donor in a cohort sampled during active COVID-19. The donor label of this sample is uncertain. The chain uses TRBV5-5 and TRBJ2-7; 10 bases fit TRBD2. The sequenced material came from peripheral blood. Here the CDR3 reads CASSFQVAGGYEQYF. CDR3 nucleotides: TGTGCCAGCAGCTTCCAAGTAGCGGGAGGCTACGAGCAGTACTTC.